These 20 T cell receptor beta chains originate from one sample sequenced in a study of cytomegalovirus exposure and HLA in healthy donors. Clones were read by immunoSEQ multiplex PCR, and TCRdb kept only the in-frame ones, dropping some. Among 140,000 or so clones listed, about 90% were seen once. The specimen was PBMCs. The receptors were gathered from a woman younger than 45 in good health and CMV-seropositive.

V is TRBV28 and J is TRBJ2-5, with D possibly being TRBD1 (6 bases). The germline V gene has CDR1 MDHEN and CDR2 SYDVKM. The CDR3 totals 14 residues. The germline V and J ends were trimmed by 5 bases and 2 bases, with 12 bases remaining between them. DNA for the CDR3: TGTGCCAGCAGTGATGGGACAAGGCAAGAGACCCAGTACTTC. Translated: CASSDGTRQETQYF.

This sequence joins TRBV4-1 and TRBJ2-5, with 10 bases that match TRBD2. Trimming cost V 4 bases and J 4 bases; bases outside gene matches: 6. Germline CDR1 is MGHRA and CDR2 is YSYEKL. CDR3 length: 15 residues. CDR3 sequence: CASSPPAGGRETQYF. In DNA, the CDR3 is TGCGCCAGCAGCCCGCCAGCGGGGGGGCGAGAGACCCAGTACTTC.

The chain links TRBV7-9 to TRBJ2-2; 8 nucleotides match TRBD1. J was trimmed by 4 bases and V by 2 bases; bases with no gene match: 6. Germline V CDR1 and CDR2: SEHNR, FQNEAQ (reference sequence). The CDR3 is 16 amino acids. CDR3 DNA: TGTGCCAGCAGCTTACAGGGGGCCGCCCTCACCGGGGAGCTGTTTTTT. It encodes CASSLQGAALTGELFF.

V is TRBV7-2 and J is TRBJ2-1; D might be TRBD2 (6 bases). The CDR3 covers 13 residues. Germline V CDR1 and CDR2: SGHTA, FQGNSA. With 4 bases removed from V and 4 bases from J, the gap between germline ends came to 8 bases. The CDR3, as DNA: TGTGCCAGCAGCTACGGGACTTACAATGAGCAGTTCTTC. Protein: CASSYGTYNEQFF.

The chain recombines TRBV28 with TRBJ2-1, with 10 positions matching TRBD2. CDR1 and CDR2 from the germline V gene are MDHEN and SYDVKM. The CDR3 totals 16 residues. The trim removed 5 bases at V and 3 bases at J, leaving 7 bases unmatched. The CDR3 DNA reads TGTGCCAGCAGTCCCATTAGCGGGGGGAGCTACAATGAGCAGTTCTTC. This gives the protein CASSPISGGSYNEQFF.

The gene calls are TRBV2 and TRBJ2-2, with D unclear. V was trimmed by 4 bases and J by 1 base, leaving 4 bases between them. The CDR3 loop spans 13 amino acids. CDR1 SNHLY and CDR2 FYNNEI come from the germline V gene. In DNA, the CDR3 is TGTGCCAGCAGTGGTCAGAACACCGGGGAGCTGTTTTTT. Its translation: CASSGQNTGELFF.

The V call is TRBV7-7, the J call TRBJ2-5; possibly TRBD1 for D (8 bases). CDR3 size: 15 residues. Trimming pared 8 bases from V and 4 bases from J, leaving 20 bases between. The germline gives CDR1 SSHAT, CDR2 FNYEAQ (reference sequence). The CDR3 region has the DNA TGTGCCAGCTCCCAGGGGGCGGGAGTTATAGAGACCCAGTACTTC. Protein product: CASSQGAGVIETQYF.

This sequence joins TRBV6-5 and TRBJ2-2; a weak D match, TRBD1 (5 bases). Trimming cost V 9 bases and J 3 bases, with 8 bases left between them. Germline loops: CDR1 MNHEY, CDR2 SVGAGI. The CDR3 contains 12 residues. The CDR3 loop is CASVRDTGELFF. The CDR3 coding sequence is TGTGCCAGTGTCAGGGACACCGGGGAGCTGTTTTTT.

This clone showed up just a few times. The chain couples TRBV4-1 to TRBJ2-4; the D gene is possibly TRBD1 (5 bases). V lost 2 bases, J lost 1 base, and 18 bases lay in between. Germline V gene lookup returns CDR1 MGHRA and CDR2 YSYEKL. This CDR3 comprises 18 residues. The CDR3 DNA reads as TGCGCCAGCAGCCAAAAACAGGCCTCGGGCCTTGCCAAAAACATTCAGTACTTC. Translating it yields CASSQKQASGLAKNIQYF.

As to this clone: Other nucleotide sequences from this sample produce the same CDR3. V gene TRBV9 combines with J gene TRBJ2-1; 11 nucleotides line up with TRBD2. The CDR3 totals 16 residues. Germline-derived CDR1 and CDR2 are SGDLS and YYNGEE. V trimming: 1 base; J trimming: 4 bases; junction bases outside the gene matches: 4. The CDR3 sequence: CASSVTGTSGYNEQFF. CDR3 coding DNA: TGTGCCAGCAGCGTAACCGGGACTAGCGGATACAATGAGCAGTTCTTC.

This clone was seen a single time. The chain joins TRBV27 to TRBJ2-7, with D unclear. CDR3 size: 15 residues. Germline V gives CDR1 MNHEY, CDR2 SMNVEV (reference sequence). The V end was cut by 0 bases, the J end by 3 bases, with 12 bases between. The CDR3 loop is CASSLSPVNYYEQYF. CDR3 bases: TGTGCCAGCAGTTTATCCCCAGTGAATTACTACGAGCAGTACTTC.

The rearrangement joins TRBV28 to TRBJ1-1, with D perhaps TRBD1 (6 bases). Trimming took off 8 bases at V and 5 bases at J, with 12 bases between the two ends. This CDR3 has 12 residues. Germline CDR1 reads MDHEN; CDR2 reads SYDVKM. CDR3 amino acids: CASRGQGTEAFF. The CDR3 bases are TGTGCCAGCCGTGGCCAGGGGACTGAAGCTTTCTTT. Combining the CDR3 with reference TRBV28 and TRBJ1-1 gives the whole variable domain DVKVTQSSRYLVKRTGEKVFLECVQDMDHENMFWYRQDPGLGLRLIYFSYDVKMKEKGDIPEGYSVSREKKERFSLILESASTNQTSMYLCASRGQGTEAFFGQGTRLTVV.

CDR3 protein: CASSSTGTPAYEQYF. CDR3 bases: TGTGCCAGCAGCAGTACCGGGACTCCGGCCTACGAGCAGTACTTC. The chain uses TRBV5-4 and TRBJ2-7; tentatively, D is TRBD2 (6 bases). The CDR3 runs to 15 residues. Germline CDR1 and CDR2: SGHNT and YYREEE (reference sequence). V shed 4 bases and J shed 2 bases, with 16 bases lying between them.

This clone was picked up one time. Within the sample, other DNA sequences also encode this same CDR3. The V gene is TRBV18, the J gene TRBJ1-1, with TRBD1 identical over 7 bases. The trim removed 3 bases at V and 1 base at J, leaving 2 bases unmatched. Germline CDR1 is KGHSH and CDR2 is LQKENI. The CDR3 extends over 14 amino acids. The CDR3 loop reads CASSPDRKNTEAFF. The CDR3 bases are TGTGCCAGCTCACCGGACAGGAAGAACACTGAAGCTTTCTTT.

This chain joins TRBV5-1 and TRBJ1-1; the D is unclear. This CDR3 has 15 amino acids. Trimming removed 4 bases at V and 1 base at J, with 14 bases between. Per the germline V gene, CDR1 is SGHRS and CDR2 is YFSETQ. The CDR3 loop reads CASSGFGLGNTEAFF. CDR3 DNA: TGCGCCAGCAGCGGTTTCGGACTGGGGAACACTGAAGCTTTCTTT.

This clone was seen once. The chain recombines TRBV28 with TRBJ2-2; perhaps TRBD2 as D (6 bases). V lost 0 bases to trimming and J lost 5 bases, with 13 bases between them. Per the germline V gene, CDR1 is MDHEN and CDR2 is SYDVKM. The CDR3 contains 16 residues. The CDR3 DNA reads as TGTGCCAGCAGTTTATGGCGGGGCGGATGGACCGGGGAGCTGTTTTTT. It specifies CASSLWRGGWTGELFF.

The CDR3 reads CASGLSFRGGETEAFF. In DNA, the CDR3 is TGTGCTAGTGGTTTGTCCTTCAGGGGTGGGGAAACTGAAGCTTTCTTT. The chain carries TRBV12-5 and TRBJ1-1, with a weak D call TRBD1 (6 bases). CDR1 LGHNT and CDR2 FRNRAP come from the germline V gene. Trimming pared 2 bases from V and 5 bases from J, leaving 18 bases between. The CDR3 loop spans 16 amino acids.

The chain couples TRBV10-1 to TRBJ2-5; D perhaps matches TRBD2 (5 bases). The CDR3 is 15 amino acids. Germline CDR1 and CDR2: WNHNN and SYGVQD (reference sequence). Trimming took 4 bases from V and 3 from J, leaving 15 bases between them. The CDR3 coding sequence is TGCGCCAGCAGTGGGGTGAGCGGAGAAGAAGAGACCCAGTACTTC. Residues: CASSGVSGEEETQYF.

The chain has TRBV7-9 and TRBJ1-2, with a possible D match to TRBD1 (5 bases). This CDR3 comprises 17 residues. V lost 4 bases and J lost 2, with 20 bases in between. The germline CDR1 and CDR2 sequences are SEHNR and FQNEAQ (reference sequence). The DNA of the CDR3 is TGTGCCAGCAGCTCACCTTACCGGGACTCAGAGAACTATGGCTACACCTTC. It translates to CASSSPYRDSENYGYTF.

The gene calls are TRBV5-1 and TRBJ1-1; a possible D gene is TRBD1 (5 bases). Germline CDR1 is SGHRS and CDR2 is YFSETQ. The CDR3 length is 13 residues. V dropped 0 bases and J dropped 6 bases, with 9 bases sitting between them. In DNA, the CDR3 is TGCGCCAGCAGCTTGGCGCAGGGTTCTGAAGCTTTCTTT. It translates to CASSLAQGSEAFF. Together with reference TRBV5-1 and TRBJ1-1, the CDR3 gives the full variable domain: KAGVTQTPRYLIKTRGQQVTLSCSPISGHRSVSWYQQTPGQGLQFLFEYFSETQRNKGNFPGRFSGRQFSNSRSEMNVSTLELGDSALYLCASSLAQGSEAFFGQGTRLTVV.